These 24 T cell receptor beta chains were all obtained from the same sample, sequenced in a study of cytomegalovirus exposure and HLA in healthy donors. The PCR had 60 Vbeta and 13 Jbeta primers. TCRdb keeps only in-frame clones here, not all; method: immunoSEQ multiplex PCR. The sample holds some 130,000 clones, roughly three quarters seen once. Specimen: PBMCs. The source of these receptors is a man aged 35 to 55 in good health and CMV-seronegative.

The rearrangement uses TRBV5-6 and TRBJ2-7; 10 bases are a match to TRBD1. Germline V gives CDR1 SGHDT, CDR2 YYEEEE. The ends lost 4 bases at V and 1 base at J; junction bases unmatched: 8. The CDR3 is 16 residues long. The CDR3 DNA sequence: TGTGCCAGCAGCGGAGCCCCGGGACAGGGGTCCTACGAGCAGTACTTC. This encodes CASSGAPGQGSYEQYF. The full variable domain, rest sourced from reference TRBV5-6 and TRBJ2-7, is DAGVTQSPTHLIKTRGQQVTLRCSPKSGHDTVSWYQQALGQGPQFIFQYYEEEERQRGNFPDRFSGHQFPNYSSELNVNALLLGDSALYLCASSGAPGQGSYEQYFGPGTRLTVT.

A single count supports this clone. J is TRBJ2-7 and V is TRBV19; 9 bases are a match to TRBD1. J gave up 5 bases and V 5 bases, and 7 bases lay outside the gene matches. Germline-derived CDR1 and CDR2 are LNHDA and SQIVND (reference sequence). The CDR3 totals 14 residues. The CDR3: CASSPGTGNNEQYF. CDR3 DNA: TGTGCCAGTAGTCCCGGGACAGGGAATAACGAGCAGTACTTC.

In its sample, this clone was seen once. The CDR3: CAWSANDRGVSPLHF. In DNA form, the CDR3 reads TGTGCCTGGAGTGCAAACGACAGGGGCGTTTCACCCCTCCACTTT. This rearrangement joins TRBV30 to TRBJ1-6; TRBD1 matches 8 bases. The CDR3 contains 15 residues. In germline, CDR1 is GTSNPN, CDR2 SVGIG (reference sequence). Losses at the gene ends were 1 base for V and 9 bases for J; bases not matched to a gene: 8.

This rearrangement joins TRBV27 to TRBJ2-1; TRBD2 matches at 9 bases. Germline CDR1 MNHEY, CDR2 SMNVEV (reference sequence). J lost 9 bases, V lost 6 bases, and 12 bases had no gene match. The CDR3 covers 15 residues. DNA of the CDR3: TGTGCCAGCAGGACCTATAGCGGGAGCGGGGGTGAGCAGTTCTTC. It is translated as CASRTYSGSGGEQFF.

The chain employs TRBV10-3 and TRBJ1-1; TRBD1 agrees at 11 bases. Trimming at V came to 6 bases and at J to 0 bases, leaving 9 bases not matched to a gene. CDR3 length: 17 residues. Germline CDR1 and CDR2: ENHRY and SYGVKD. The CDR3 protein is CAIRDVGQGAVNTEAFF. CDR3 bases: TGTGCCATCAGGGACGTCGGACAGGGGGCCGTGAACACTGAAGCTTTCTTT.

V usage is TRBV6-5 and J usage is TRBJ2-7, with a tentative D call TRBD2 (6 bases). Per the germline V gene, CDR1 is MNHEY and CDR2 is SVGAGI. V lost 7 bases, J lost 4 bases, and 20 bases lay in between. The CDR3 is 15 amino acids. In DNA, the CDR3 is TGTGCCAGCACCTACCCCGGGACTGCGCTGTACGAGCAGTACTTC. This sequence encodes CASTYPGTALYEQYF.

This clone was observed a few times. The chain carries TRBV5-1 and TRBJ2-1, with D uncertain. The length of the CDR3 is 14 residues. CDR1 and CDR2 (germline): SGHRS, YFSETQ. Between the trimmed V and J ends, which lost 8 bases and 1 base, there was a span of 13 bases. CDR3 DNA: TGCGCCAGTAAAACAGACAATTCCTACAATGAGCAGTTCTTC. Its translation is CASKTDNSYNEQFF. Variable domain in full (rest from reference TRBV5-1 and TRBJ2-1): KAGVTQTPRYLIKTRGQQVTLSCSPISGHRSVSWYQQTPGQGLQFLFEYFSETQRNKGNFPGRFSGRQFSNSRSEMNVSTLELGDSALYLCASKTDNSYNEQFFGPGTRLTVL.

This clone was recorded only once. V and J are TRBV9 and TRBJ2-3, with TRBD2 matching over 13 bases. The germline V gene has CDR1 SGDLS and CDR2 YYNGEE. The CDR3 contains 16 residues. With 4 bases clipped from V and 3 bases from J, the junction kept 5 bases outside the gene matches. CDR3 sequence (DNA): TGTGCCAGCAGCCTCGGGACTAGCGGGATTACAGATACGCAGTATTTT. Its translation is CASSLGTSGITDTQYF.

This rearrangement joins TRBV10-3 to TRBJ1-2, with D unresolved. Germline V gives CDR1 ENHRY, CDR2 SYGVKD. The CDR3 runs 12 residues. Trimming removed 4 bases at V and 8 bases at J, with 11 bases between. The DNA for the CDR3 is TGTGCCATCAGTGTTAGTTCGAGAGGCTACACCTTC. Translated, it gives CAISVSSRGYTF.

This clone was seen a single time. The J gene is TRBJ1-1, the V gene TRBV29-1; D is ambiguous. The CDR3 has 14 amino acids. V was trimmed by 7 bases and J by 3 bases, leaving 18 bases between them. Germline lookup yields CDR1 SQVTM and CDR2 ANQGSEA. CDR3 residues: CSASDVRGDTEAFF. For the CDR3, the DNA is TGCAGCGCTAGTGACGTCCGAGGCGACACTGAAGCTTTCTTT.

The genes are TRBV27 and TRBJ2-7; tentatively, D is TRBD1 (6 bases). V was cut by 8 bases and J by 0 bases, with 11 bases left in between. This CDR3 has 13 residues. Germline V gene data show CDR1 as MNHEY and CDR2 as SMNVEV (reference sequence). The CDR3 loop reads CASSGDSSYEQYF. The DNA of the CDR3 is TGTGCCAGCTCAGGGGATAGCTCCTACGAGCAGTACTTC.

The chain carries TRBV6-5 and TRBJ1-2; D is possibly TRBD1 (5 bases). Germline values: CDR1 MNHEY, CDR2 SVGAGI. The CDR3 is made up of 15 amino acids. V was trimmed by 8 bases and J by 2 bases, leaving 18 bases between them. The CDR3 coding sequence is TGTGCCAGCCTTCCTGGGGGGGGGACGAACTATGGCTACACCTTC. Translating gives CASLPGGGTNYGYTF.

This rearrangement joins TRBV5-1 to TRBJ1-2, with D perhaps TRBD1 (5 bases). There are 17 residues in the CDR3. Trimming took off 0 bases at V and 3 bases at J, with 18 bases between the two ends. From germline, CDR1 is SGHRS and CDR2 YFSETQ. CDR3 amino acids: CASSLGGPQEGDYGYTF. In nucleotides, the CDR3 is TGCGCCAGCAGCTTGGGGGGCCCTCAAGAAGGGGACTATGGCTACACCTTC.

The chain combines TRBV15 with TRBJ2-1; possible D gene TRBD1, 6 bases. From germline, CDR1 is LNHNV and CDR2 YYDKDF (reference sequence). This CDR3 comprises 18 residues. Trimming stripped 5 bases from V and 4 bases from J, with 24 bases between. The CDR3 coding sequence is TGTGCCACCAGCCGAGGGCTAAAGGGACAATCCCAGTACAATGAGCAGTTCTTC. Protein product: CATSRGLKGQSQYNEQFF.

The rearrangement joins TRBV11-2 to TRBJ1-2, with D uncertain. The CDR3 has 14 residues. Trimming removed 3 bases at V and 1 base at J, with 9 bases between. Germline-derived CDR1 and CDR2 are SGHAT and FQNNGV. Written as DNA, the CDR3 is TGTGCCAGCAGCTTTTCAGGAATTAACTATGGCTACACCTTC. Amino acids: CASSFSGINYGYTF. The entire variable domain, with the rest obtained from reference TRBV11-2 and TRBJ1-2, is as follows: EAGVAQSPRYKIIEKRQSVAFWCNPISGHATLYWYQQILGQGPKLLIQFQNNGVVDDSQLPKDRFSAERLKGVDSTLKIQPAKLEDSAVYLCASSFSGINYGYTFGSGTRLTVV.

The chain uses TRBV27 and TRBJ1-1, with 12 bases lining up with TRBD1. V was clipped by 7 bases and J by 1 base; unmatched bases: 10. There are 17 residues in the CDR3. Germline V CDR1 and CDR2: MNHEY, SMNVEV (reference sequence). As DNA, the CDR3 is TGTGCCAGCATCCCCTGGGGGACAGGGGGCGCGAACACTGAAGCTTTCTTT. Its translation: CASIPWGTGGANTEAFF.

The chain has TRBV7-9 and TRBJ2-2; 7 positions agree with TRBD1. The germline V gene encodes CDR1 SEHNR and CDR2 FQNEAQ (reference sequence). The ends lost 5 bases at V and 0 bases at J; junction bases unmatched: 6. This CDR3 comprises 16 residues. CDR3 amino acids: CASSQDRPTNTGELFF. DNA for the CDR3: TGTGCCAGCAGCCAGGACAGGCCCACGAACACCGGGGAGCTGTTTTTT.

There are a few counts of this clone. CDR3 region: CASTPGGQVAYEQYF. The CDR3 DNA is TGTGCCAGCACCCCCGGGGGGCAGGTAGCCTACGAGCAGTACTTC. The chain employs TRBV11-2 and TRBJ2-7; maybe TRBD2 (7 bases). The V gene's germline CDR1 is SGHAT and CDR2 FQNNGV. V lost 7 bases, J lost 2 bases, and 18 bases lay in between. The CDR3 runs 15 residues.

This chain connects TRBV10-3 to TRBJ2-3, with D perhaps TRBD1 (5 bases). Germline values: CDR1 ENHRY, CDR2 SYGVKD. V lost 4 bases, J lost 2 bases, and 10 bases lay in between. This CDR3 is 14 amino acids long. This CDR3 is CAISGEGATDTQYF. CDR3 sequence (DNA): TGTGCCATCAGTGGGGAAGGGGCCACAGATACGCAGTATTTT.

The chain has TRBV9 and TRBJ2-5; D gene unclear. Looked up from germline, CDR1 is SGDLS and CDR2 is YYNGEE. Deletions cut 0 bases from V and 3 bases from J, with 9 bases between. The CDR3 contains 14 residues. The DNA for the CDR3 is TGTGCCAGCAGCGTAGAGTGGCAGAAAGAGACCCAGTACTTC. Translation: CASSVEWQKETQYF.

The J gene is TRBJ1-1, the V gene TRBV6-5; TRBD1 matches 9 bases. The ends lost 2 bases at V and 1 base at J; junction bases unmatched: 5. Germline V gene lookup returns CDR1 MNHEY and CDR2 SVGAGI. This CDR3 comprises 16 residues. The CDR3 nucleotides are TGTGCCAGCAGTTACAAATCGACAGGGGGGAACACTGAAGCTTTCTTT. Its protein product is CASSYKSTGGNTEAFF.

This clone showed up just a few times. The chain is built from TRBV6-5 and TRBJ1-5, with TRBD1 matching 7 bases. Germline V gene lookup returns CDR1 MNHEY and CDR2 SVGAGI. The CDR3 has 14 amino acids. V dropped 2 bases and J dropped 6; count of bases not matched to a gene: 4. CDR3 sequence reads: CASSYGAGGQPQHF. Here the CDR3 DNA reads TGTGCCAGCAGTTACGGGGCAGGGGGTCAGCCCCAGCATTTT.

The chain joins TRBV7-9 to TRBJ2-3; no firm D call. This CDR3 has 12 residues. Germline values: CDR1 SEHNR, CDR2 FQNEAQ (reference sequence). Trimming shortened V by 2 bases and J by 11 bases, and 11 bases separated the two germline ends. In DNA form, the CDR3 reads TGTGCCAGCAGCTTACAAGCTTCAAGGCAGTATTTT. Amino acid sequence: CASSLQASRQYF.

The gene calls are TRBV6-1 and TRBJ2-5; no firm D call. Germline V gene data show CDR1 as MNHNS and CDR2 as SASEGT. This CDR3 is 15 amino acids long. The germline V and J ends were trimmed by 3 bases and 5 bases, with 16 bases remaining between them. The CDR3 reads CASSEFIEAAETQYF. The CDR3 nucleotides are TGTGCCAGCAGTGAGTTTATAGAGGCAGCGGAGACCCAGTACTTC.